This TCR beta chain was obtained from a study of tumor and adjacent non-tumor tissue in lung cancer. Turning to the study itself: Patients were aged about 30 to 76, 10 men and about 5 women, stage I to III.

Three rounds of nested PCR, following a modified ARM-PCR protocol, produced the TCRbeta library. TCRdb ran MiXCR on the multiplex PCR reads and lists one entry per CDR3 protein. This sample has some 99,000 distinct CDR3 sequences; roughly 80% occur once, and the top ten carry around 37%. V was clipped by 7 bases and J by 2 bases; unmatched bases: 16. CDR3 length: 18 amino acids. The germline gives CDR1 MNHNY, CDR2 SVGAGI (reference sequence). No cell sorting was done before RNA was extracted from the tissue. The clonotype originates from a woman in her sixties or seventies with non-small cell lung cancer. The chain uses TRBV6-6 and TRBJ2-5; 10 bases are a match to TRBD2. Specimen: lung tumor tissue. The CDR3 coding sequence is TGTGCCAGCATGGGTGGGAGTAGCGGGGGGAGGTATCAAGAGACCCAGTACTTC. Translating gives CASMGGSSGGRYQETQYF.